Included here is one TCR beta chain sequence, with context. Its target is not known. Libraries were prepared by immunoSEQ multiplex PCR; TCRdb keeps only in-frame clonotypes and omits some of them. The table records roughly 120,000 clones, 80% to 90% of them present only once. These data belong to a study of OX40 agonist ivuxolimab in advanced cancers. Study outcomes and limitations: At 0.1 to 3.0 mg/kg and by week 6, clonal expansion occurred in CD4+ and CD8+ blood T cells.

The TCR comes from an adult with an advanced solid tumor such as melanoma, head and neck, liver or kidney cancer. The source was CD4+ or CD8+ T cells sorted from blood, collected in a trial of the OX40 agonist ivuxolimab.

The CDR3: CASSQRAGGLPGELFF. CDR3 coding DNA: TGCGCCAGCAGCCAAAGGGCAGGGGGTTTACCCGGGGAGCTGTTTTTT. This chain uses TRBV4-3 with TRBJ2-2; 7 bases map to TRBD1. This CDR3 has 16 amino acids. CDR1 LGHNA and CDR2 YSLEER come from the germline V gene. V was clipped by 2 bases and J by 6 bases; unmatched bases: 9.